Presented here are 32 T cell receptor beta chains from one specimen sequenced in a study of T cells in Graves' hyperthyroidism and ophthalmopathy. The TCR beta CDR3 regions underwent amplification using RNA transcripts as the source. HTBI primers were employed in a first-round RT-PCR of the TCR CDR3. TCRdb reprocessed the multiplex PCR reads with MiXCR, giving one entry per CDR3 protein. The repertoire holds 490,000 or so distinct CDR3 sequences, with about 45% as singletons. Sequences were obtained from peripheral blood or thyroid tissue (not recorded which). These receptors were collected from an adult woman with Graves' disease, either hyperthyroidism or ophthalmopathy (not recorded which).

Note on this clonotype: Germline is not matched at one junction end, which may reflect a read error. This sequence joins TRBV29-1 and TRBJ2-6; D is uncertain. Germline CDR1 and CDR2: SQVTM and ANQGSEA. CDR3 length: 13 residues. The CDR3 nucleotides read TGCAGCGTTGCCAACTCTGTGGCCAACGTCCTGACTTTC. This sequence encodes CSVANSVANVLTF.

In this sample, this clonotype turned up many times. The rearrangement links TRBV9 to TRBJ2-5; TRBD2 matches at 8 bases. Germline-derived CDR1 and CDR2 are SGDLS and YYNGEE. The trim removed 0 bases at V and 2 bases at J, leaving 6 bases unmatched. The CDR3 runs 16 residues. The CDR3 spells CASSVGLAGTQETQYF. CDR3 nucleotides: TGTGCCAGCAGCGTAGGGCTAGCGGGTACTCAAGAGACCCAGTACTTC.

Concerning this clonotype itself: Just one base apart from a much larger clone, this may be a read error. The chain has TRBV2 and TRBJ2-7, with TRBD1 identical over 9 bases. Germline CDR1 is SNHLY and CDR2 is FYNNEI. Trimming cost V 5 bases and J 1 base; bases outside gene matches: 9. This CDR3 contains 16 residues. The CDR3 DNA reads as TGTGCCAGCAGTTACCAGAGACAGGGGGTATCCTACGAGCAGTACTTC. Protein product: CASSYQRQGVSYEQYF. Supplemented by reference TRBV2 and TRBJ2-7, the full variable domain reads EPEVTQTPSHQVTQMGQEVILRCVPISNHLYFYWYRQILGQKVEFLVSFYNNEISEKSEIFDDQFSVERPDGSNFTLKIRSTKLEDSAMYFCASSYQRQGVSYEQYFGPGTRLTVT.

This clonotype has more than one count but fewer than ten. This sequence joins TRBV29-1 and TRBJ2-7; D uncertain. V dropped 4 bases and J dropped 7 bases, with 14 bases sitting between them. Germline loops: CDR1 SQVTM, CDR2 ANQGSEA. The CDR3 consists of 12 residues. The CDR3 region is CSVVGGVREQYF. The CDR3 nucleotides read TGCAGCGTTGTCGGTGGGGTTAGGGAGCAGTACTTC.

Notes on this clonotype: The conserved closing phenylalanine or tryptophan is absent in this CDR3, likely reflecting a read error. The CDR3 loop reads CASSQANRAEDTIYL. CDR3 in DNA: TGCGCCAGCAGCCAAGCCAACAGGGCAGAGGACACCATATATCTT. The V call is TRBV4-1, the J call TRBJ1-3, with TRBD1 as a possible D gene (6 bases). With 1 base removed from V and 8 bases from J, the gap between germline ends came to 15 bases. Looked up from germline, CDR1 is MGHRA and CDR2 is YSYEKL. The CDR3 loop spans 15 amino acids.

The rearrangement uses TRBV10-3 and TRBJ1-1; D is perhaps TRBD1 (6 bases). The V and J ends lost 6 bases and 5 bases respectively, with 16 bases between them. The CDR3 is made up of 14 amino acids. Looked up from germline, CDR1 is ENHRY and CDR2 is SYGVKD. The CDR3: CAIRDTGRETEAFF. The CDR3 bases are TGTGCCATCAGAGATACAGGGAGAGAGACTGAAGCTTTCTTT.

The sample holds a few counts of this clonotype. The J gene is TRBJ1-6, the V gene TRBV11-2; a weak D match, TRBD1 (5 bases). This CDR3 has 20 residues. V lost 5 bases and J 0 bases, leaving 23 bases between the germline ends. Germline V gives CDR1 SGHAT, CDR2 FQNNGV. The CDR3 is CASSPGQGRGGSSYNSPLHF. For the CDR3, the DNA is TGTGCCAGCAGCCCAGGCCAAGGGCGGGGCGGAAGCTCCTATAATTCACCCCTCCACTTT.

Turning to this clonotype: Germline is not matched at one junction end, which may reflect a read error. The chain uses TRBV20-1 and TRBJ1-6; D remains ambiguous. Germline V lookup: CDR1 DFQATT, CDR2 SNEGSKA (reference sequence). The CDR3 sequence is 13 residues long. The CDR3 coding sequence is TGTAGTGCTACCCGGGCCACAAATTCACCCCTCCACTTT. Translating gives CSATRATNSPLHF.

The gene calls are TRBV27 and TRBJ2-2; D assignment may be TRBD1 or TRBD2 (6 bases each). The CDR3 runs 16 residues. The germline V gene has CDR1 MNHEY and CDR2 SMNVEV (reference sequence). V lost 6 bases and J 4 bases, leaving 18 bases between the germline ends. CDR3 protein: CASSLVGGSFTGELFF. CDR3 sequence (DNA): TGTGCCAGCAGCCTCGTGGGGGGCTCTTTCACCGGGGAGCTGTTTTTT.

CDR3 sequence reads: CASNFLTGGPAGELFF. DNA of the CDR3: TGTGCCAGCAACTTTCTAACGGGAGGGCCGGCCGGGGAGCTGTTTTTT. The chain couples TRBV7-8 to TRBJ2-2; 8 nucleotides align to TRBD2. V shed 7 bases, J shed 6 bases, and the junction held 13 bases outside the gene matches. This CDR3 contains 16 residues. Germline values: CDR1 SGHVS, CDR2 FQNEAQ. Based on the CDR3 plus reference TRBV7-8 and TRBJ2-2, the full variable domain is GAGVSQSPRYKVAKRGQDVALRCDPISGHVSLFWYQQALGQGPEFLTYFQNEAQLDKSGLPSDRFFAERPEGSVSTLKIQRTQQEDSAVYLCASNFLTGGPAGELFFGEGSRLTVL.

V gene TRBV7-9 combines with J gene TRBJ2-7; TRBD2 is a possible D gene (5 bases). The germline V and J ends were trimmed by 1 base and 5 bases, with 9 bases remaining between them. The CDR3 covers 13 residues. Germline CDR1 reads SEHNR; CDR2 reads FQNEAQ (reference sequence). DNA for the CDR3: TGTGCCAGCAGCTTAGGAGGGAGTAACGAGCAGTACTTC. It is translated as CASSLGGSNEQYF.

Comment on this clonotype: Being one base from a much bigger clone, this may be a read error. This chain uses TRBV10-3 with TRBJ1-2; no reliable D call. Germline lookup yields CDR1 ENHRY and CDR2 SYGVKD. This CDR3 contains 11 residues. Trimming took off 4 bases at V and 7 bases at J, with 7 bases between the two ends. CDR3 nucleotide sequence: TGTGCCATCAGTGGTGGAATTGGCTACACCTTC. It translates to CAISGGIGYTF.

This clonotype appeared a few times. The chain combines TRBV20-1 with TRBJ1-2; the D gene is possibly TRBD1 (5 bases). Germline V gene sequence: CDR1 DFQATT, CDR2 SNEGSKA (reference sequence). V lost 3 bases and J 6 bases, leaving 20 bases between the germline ends. CDR3 length equals 15 residues. CDR3 loop: CSASTGTYGDDGYTF. CDR3 nucleotide sequence: TGCAGTGCTAGCACGGGGACGTACGGGGACGATGGCTACACCTTC.

The sample holds a few counts of this clonotype. The chain links TRBV28 to TRBJ1-2; D perhaps matches TRBD1 (5 bases). Germline CDR1 MDHEN, CDR2 SYDVKM. The CDR3 contains 12 residues. Trimming removed 5 bases from V and 13 bases from J, with 17 bases in between. CDR3 residues: CASSLNRDACTF. CDR3 coding DNA: TGTGCCAGCAGTCTCAACCGGGACGCCTGCACCTTC.

The chain uses TRBV25-1 and TRBJ1-2, with 7 nucleotides matching TRBD1. The CDR3 sequence is 15 residues long. Per germline, CDR1 MGHDK and CDR2 SYGVNS. The V segment lost 5 bases and the J segment 0 bases; nucleotides outside the gene matches: 6. The CDR3 bases are TGTGCCAGCAGTAATCGGACAGGAGCTAACTATGGCTACACCTTC. Protein product: CASSNRTGANYGYTF.

This clonotype was found many times. V usage is TRBV15 and J usage is TRBJ1-5; D call uncertain. The ends were cut back, 1 base at V and 7 bases at J, with 8 bases in the middle. The CDR3 sequence is 13 residues long. CDR1 and CDR2 (germline): LNHNV, YYDKDF (reference sequence). The CDR3 DNA sequence: TGTGCCACCAGCAGAGGCGAAGGGCAGCCCCAGCATTTT. Amino acids: CATSRGEGQPQHF.

A remark on this clonotype: This may be a read error: a much more frequent sequence differs by one nucleotide. The CDR3 coding sequence is TGCGCCAGCAGCCAAGATAGGGACACTCGAAACACCATATATTTT. Encoded protein: CASSQDRDTRNTIYF. The chain employs TRBV4-1 and TRBJ1-3, with D possibly TRBD1 on 6 matching bases. V was shortened by 0 bases and J by 5 bases, with 11 bases between the two germline ends. The CDR3 spans 15 residues. Germline V gives CDR1 MGHRA, CDR2 YSYEKL.

The chain couples TRBV4-1 to TRBJ1-4; possibly TRBD1 for D (6 bases). Trimming shortened V by 2 bases and J by 5 bases, and 12 bases separated the two germline ends. CDR3 length: 15 residues. CDR1 MGHRA and CDR2 YSYEKL come from the germline V gene. CDR3 DNA sequence: TGCGCCAGCAGCCAAAAGGACAGCCCCAATGAAAAACTGTTTTTT. Translation: CASSQKDSPNEKLFF.

This clonotype was seen more than once but under ten times. The chain employs TRBV25-1 and TRBJ1-2; D possibly corresponds to TRBD1 (6 bases). V lost 0 bases, J lost 8 bases, and 13 bases lay in between. Germline V lookup: CDR1 MGHDK, CDR2 SYGVNS. This CDR3 has 14 amino acids. CDR3 sequence: CASSEYREGDGYTF. DNA of the CDR3: TGTGCCAGCAGTGAATATCGGGAGGGGGACGGCTACACCTTC.

The CDR3 loop reads CSARDGTSPNYEQYF. The CDR3, as DNA: TGCAGTGCTAGAGACGGGACTAGTCCCAACTACGAGCAGTACTTC. The V call is TRBV20-1, the J call TRBJ2-7; TRBD2 matches 8 bases. With V trimmed by 0 bases and J by 3 bases, 7 bases remained unmatched. CDR1 and CDR2 from the germline V gene are DFQATT and SNEGSKA (reference sequence). The CDR3 is 15 amino acids.

This clonotype appeared many times. The chain links TRBV10-3 to TRBJ1-2; D might be TRBD1 (6 bases). V was shortened by 6 bases and J by 2 bases, with 16 bases between the two germline ends. The CDR3 covers 15 residues. CDR1 and CDR2 from the germline V gene are ENHRY and SYGVKD. The CDR3, as DNA: TGTGCCATCAGCGACAAGGCAGGGGTGAACTATGGCTACACCTTC. Translating gives CAISDKAGVNYGYTF.

There are a few counts of this clonotype. J is TRBJ1-2 and V is TRBV27; weak D call: TRBD1 (6 bases). The CDR3 has 15 residues. V was shortened by 6 bases and J by 0 bases, with 14 bases between the two germline ends. The germline V gene has CDR1 MNHEY and CDR2 SMNVEV (reference sequence). CDR3 sequence (DNA): TGTGCCAGCAGCCCGGATGACAGGTCTAACTATGGCTACACCTTC. Residues: CASSPDDRSNYGYTF.

This clonotype was observed many times. The J gene is TRBJ1-5, the V gene TRBV12-3 or TRBV12-4; no clear D. This CDR3 region has 15 residues. The ends were cut back, 2 bases at V and 0 bases at J, with 8 bases in the middle. The CDR3 loop is CASSLSSHSNQPQHF. In DNA form, the CDR3 reads TGTGCCAGCAGTTTAAGTTCACATAGCAATCAGCCCCAGCATTTT.

This clonotype was detected only once. The chain combines TRBV14 with TRBJ2-2, with no clear D. The germline V gene has CDR1 SGHDN and CDR2 FVKESK. V gave up 1 base and J gave up 9 bases, with 9 bases separating them. The CDR3 length is 13 residues. This CDR3 reads CASSQGRPRELFF. Written as DNA, the CDR3 is TGTGCCAGCAGCCAAGGCAGGCCAAGGGAGCTGTTTTTT.

A few counts support this clonotype. The gene calls are TRBV3-1 and TRBJ2-7; D is perhaps TRBD2 (8 bases). Germline CDR1 reads LGHDT; CDR2 reads YNNKEL (reference sequence). The CDR3 has 17 residues. Trimming shortened V by 3 bases and J by 6 bases, and 24 bases separated the two germline ends. The CDR3 nucleotides are TGTGCCAGCAGCCATTTCGTCCCGGGACTAGGGGGCTGCGAGCAGTACTTC. Its protein product is CASSHFVPGLGGCEQYF.

There are a few counts of this clonotype. The chain combines TRBV14 with TRBJ1-1, with 10 bases that match TRBD1. The CDR3 consists of 11 residues. Looked up from germline, CDR1 is SGHDN and CDR2 is FVKESK. In nucleotides, the CDR3 is TGTGCTACGCCGGGACAGGGGCGCGCTTTCTTT. Its translation is CATPGQGRAFF.

Regarding this clonotype: A much larger clonotype is one base distant, so this may be a read error. The V gene is TRBV7-8, the J gene TRBJ2-2, with TRBD1 matching over 8 bases. J gave up 6 bases and V 5 bases, and 23 bases lay outside the gene matches. Germline CDR1 SGHVS, CDR2 FQNEAQ. The CDR3 totals 20 residues. This CDR3 is CASSPPLTRGDRGPPGELFF. Written as DNA, the CDR3 is TGTGCCAGCAGCCCGCCACTCACCCGGGGCGACAGGGGTCCCCCCGGGGAGCTGTTTTTT.

A remark on this clonotype: An end of the junction does not agree with germline; a read error may underlie this. J is TRBJ2-7 and V is TRBV10-3, with TRBD1 matching 8 bases. The germline gives CDR1 ENHRY, CDR2 SYGVKD. CDR3 length: 13 amino acids. The CDR3 sequence: CASSEWTGKEQYF. The CDR3 DNA is TGTGCCAGCAGTGAGTGGACAGGGAAAGAGCAGTACTTC.

Worth noting for this clonotype: This may arise from a read error, as a much more abundant clone is one base away. The rearrangement joins TRBV2 to TRBJ1-3, with 9 nucleotides matching TRBD1. This CDR3 has 14 residues. CDR1 is SNHLY, CDR2 FYNNEI, per germline. V was pared by 6 bases and J by 0 bases, with 0 bases of the junction left unmatched. The CDR3 DNA is TGTGCCAGCAGGACAGGGGGCTCTGGAAACACCATATATTTT. Translation gives CASRTGGSGNTIYF.

V and J are TRBV6-6 and TRBJ2-7; 8 bases map to TRBD1. The CDR3 runs to 14 residues. The junction had 7 bases not matched to a gene; V was cut back by 5 bases and J by 4 bases. Per germline, CDR1 MNHNY and CDR2 SVGAGI (reference sequence). The CDR3 is CASSPGTGRYEQYF. CDR3 nucleotides: TGTGCCAGCAGTCCCGGGACAGGACGGTACGAGCAGTACTTC.

This chain connects TRBV20-1 to TRBJ1-1; 8 positions match TRBD1. The V gene end was trimmed by 3 bases and the J gene end by 4 bases; junction bases not matched to a gene: 7. The CDR3 contains 14 residues. Germline CDR1 reads DFQATT; CDR2 reads SNEGSKA (reference sequence). CDR3 in amino acids: CSASDRGSGTEAFF. The CDR3 nucleotides are TGCAGTGCTAGTGACAGGGGTAGTGGCACTGAAGCTTTCTTT.

This chain uses TRBV29-1 with TRBJ2-1; TRBD1 is a possible D gene (5 bases). The CDR3 sequence is 12 residues long. Trimming left V 4 bases short and J 9 bases short, with 13 bases between. Germline V gene lookup returns CDR1 SQVTM and CDR2 ANQGSEA. CDR3: CSVGGVAGEQFF. The CDR3 DNA sequence: TGCAGCGTTGGGGGCGTGGCAGGTGAGCAGTTCTTC.